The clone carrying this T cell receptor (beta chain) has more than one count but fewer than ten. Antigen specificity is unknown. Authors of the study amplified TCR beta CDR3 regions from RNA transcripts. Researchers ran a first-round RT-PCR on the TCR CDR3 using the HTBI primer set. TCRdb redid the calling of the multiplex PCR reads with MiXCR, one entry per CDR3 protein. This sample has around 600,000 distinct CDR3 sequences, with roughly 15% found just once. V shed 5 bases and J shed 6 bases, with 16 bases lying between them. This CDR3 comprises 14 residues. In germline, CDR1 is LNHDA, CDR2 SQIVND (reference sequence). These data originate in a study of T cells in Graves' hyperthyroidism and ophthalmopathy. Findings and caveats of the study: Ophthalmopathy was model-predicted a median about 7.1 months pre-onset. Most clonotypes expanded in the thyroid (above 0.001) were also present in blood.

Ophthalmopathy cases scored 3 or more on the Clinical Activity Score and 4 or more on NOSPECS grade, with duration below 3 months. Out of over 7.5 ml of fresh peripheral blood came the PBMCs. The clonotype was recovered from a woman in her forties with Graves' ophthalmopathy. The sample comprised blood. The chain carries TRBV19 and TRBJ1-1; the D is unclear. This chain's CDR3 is CASSPDWSGAEAFF. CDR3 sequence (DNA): TGTGCCAGTAGTCCGGACTGGAGTGGGGCTGAAGCTTTCTTT.